A single sample gave rise to the 5 T cell receptor beta chains below, sequenced in a study of blood T cell repertoires in COVID-19. Clones were sequenced by immunoSEQ multiplex PCR, and TCRdb holds only the in-frame ones, with some missing. The sample consists of approximately 300,000 clones, 85% to 90% of them appearing once. The sample comprised PBMCs or T cells enriched from blood (not recorded which). Receptors were obtained from a woman younger than 35 with acute COVID-19.

The chain recombines TRBV6-1 with TRBJ1-1, with a weak D call TRBD1 (5 bases). This CDR3 is 14 amino acids long. V was clipped by 0 bases and J by 5 bases, with 10 bases between them. CDR1 and CDR2 from the germline V gene are MNHNS and SASEGT. CDR3 coding DNA: TGTGCCAGCAGTGAAGCGATCGGGGGGACTGAAGCTTTCTTT. This codes for CASSEAIGGTEAFF.

This chain connects TRBV6-5 to TRBJ2-1, with D perhaps TRBD2 (6 bases). The V and J ends lost 2 bases and 2 bases respectively, with 13 bases between them. CDR1 MNHEY and CDR2 SVGAGI come from the germline V gene. The CDR3 extends over 16 amino acids. The CDR3 spells CASSYGVGGPYNEQFF. DNA for the CDR3: TGTGCCAGCAGTTACGGGGTCGGGGGTCCCTACAATGAGCAGTTCTTC.

The CDR3 reads CASRHRTSGSNEQFF. The DNA of the CDR3 is TGTGCCAGCAGACACCGGACTAGCGGGAGCAATGAGCAGTTCTTC. The V gene is TRBV11-1, the J gene TRBJ2-1; TRBD2 matches at 13 bases. Germline CDR1 is SGHAT and CDR2 is FQDESV (reference sequence). The CDR3 runs to 15 residues. J gave up 6 bases and V 6 bases, and 5 bases lay outside the gene matches.

This clone has only one observation. V gene TRBV2 combines with J gene TRBJ2-7; D perhaps matches TRBD1 (5 bases). Germline-derived CDR1 and CDR2 are SNHLY and FYNNEI. This CDR3 is 16 amino acids long. V lost 1 base and J 2 bases, leaving 15 bases between the germline ends. CDR3 sequence (DNA): TGTGCCAGCAGTGAAGAATGGGCAGGGTCAACCTACGAGCAGTACTTC. Amino acid sequence: CASSEEWAGSTYEQYF.

CDR3 DNA: TGTGCCAGCTCCCTAGGGGGAACCAATCAGCCCCAGCATTTT. Its translation: CASSLGGTNQPQHF. This chain uses TRBV7-9 with TRBJ1-5; D may be TRBD1 (6 bases). CDR1 and CDR2 (germline): SEHNR, FQNEAQ (reference sequence). Trimming pared 8 bases from V and 3 bases from J, leaving 14 bases between. The CDR3 extends over 14 amino acids. The variable domain in full, with the rest retrieved from reference TRBV7-9 and TRBJ1-5, is DTGVSQNPRHKITKRGQNVTFRCDPISEHNRLYWYRQTLGQGPEFLTYFQNEAQLEKSRLLSDRFSAERPKGSFSTLEIQRTEQGDSAMYLCASSLGGTNQPQHFGDGTRLSIL.